This entry lists 15 T cell receptor beta chains sequenced from one sample in a study of T cells after yellow fever vaccination. TCRdb re-called the 5' RACE reads with MiXCR, one entry per CDR3 protein. The table has roughly 340,000 distinct CDR3 sequences, 3% to 4.5% seen once. This specimen was PBMCs, taken 5 days after the yellow fever booster vaccination. The receptors shown here come from a man between 18 and 29 years old who received the YFV17D yellow fever vaccine.

In its sample, this clonotype was seen a few times. The V and J genes are TRBV7-9 and TRBJ1-6; TRBD1 matches 8 bases. The ends lost 7 bases at V and 7 bases at J; junction bases unmatched: 6. In germline, CDR1 is SEHNR, CDR2 FQNEAQ (reference sequence). There are 14 residues in the CDR3. CDR3 in amino acids: CASTPPGGNSPLHF. The CDR3 nucleotides are TGTGCCAGCACCCCACCAGGGGGCAATTCACCCCTCCACTTT.

The table lists this clonotype with a few counts. V gene TRBV10-3 combines with J gene TRBJ2-7; 9 positions agree with TRBD1. This CDR3 is 15 amino acids long. After removal of 0 bases from V and 4 bases from J, the junction contained 4 bases not matched to a gene. Looked up from germline, CDR1 is ENHRY and CDR2 is SYGVKD. The chain's CDR3 is CAISESPGQGYEQYV. The CDR3 nucleotides are TGTGCCATCAGTGAGTCGCCGGGACAGGGATACGAGCAGTACGTC.

In its sample, this clonotype was seen many times. V usage is TRBV5-1 and J usage is TRBJ1-4; 8 positions agree with TRBD1. Germline V lookup: CDR1 SGHRS, CDR2 YFSETQ. This CDR3 has 14 amino acids. V shed 4 bases and J 7 bases; nucleotides not matched to a gene: 6. In DNA form, the CDR3 reads TGCGCCAGCAGCCCGGACAGGGCAGGTGAAAAACTGTTTTTT. Translation: CASSPDRAGEKLFF.

This clonotype was observed many times. The genes are TRBV11-2 and TRBJ2-2; no reliable D call. The CDR3 sequence is 13 residues long. V gave up 1 base and J gave up 4 bases, with 4 bases separating them. In germline, CDR1 is SGHAT, CDR2 FQNNGV. CDR3 nucleotides: TGTGCCAGCAGCTTAGGTCCCACCGGGGAGCTGTTTTTT. This translates into CASSLGPTGELFF.

The J gene is TRBJ2-2, the V gene TRBV9; the D is unclear. This CDR3 region has 12 residues. Trimming left V 2 bases short and J 9 bases short, with 8 bases between. The germline CDR1 and CDR2 sequences are SGDLS and YYNGEE. CDR3 region: CASSVRSRELFF. CDR3 nucleotides: TGTGCCAGCAGCGTGCGGAGCAGGGAGCTGTTTTTT.

This clonotype showed up many times. The chain couples TRBV10-3 to TRBJ2-5, with D unresolved. V lost 0 bases, J lost 2 bases, and 10 bases lay in between. Germline V lookup: CDR1 ENHRY, CDR2 SYGVKD. This CDR3 spans 15 amino acids. As DNA, the CDR3 is TGTGCCATCAGTGAGTCGAAGCTAGTACAAGAGACCCAGTACTTC. Translating it yields CAISESKLVQETQYF.

This clonotype was counted many times. The chain recombines TRBV20-1 with TRBJ1-2; D perhaps matches TRBD1 (6 bases). The V gene's germline CDR1 is DFQATT and CDR2 SNEGSKA (reference sequence). Trimming stripped 8 bases from V and 4 bases from J, with 11 bases between. CDR3 length: 11 amino acids. The DNA of the CDR3 is TGCAGTCCAGGACAGCTCTATGGCTACACCTTC. Translated: CSPGQLYGYTF.

The chain carries TRBV28 and TRBJ1-2; possible D gene TRBD1, 5 bases. Trimming shortened V by 8 bases and J by 7 bases, and 23 bases separated the two germline ends. The CDR3 spans 15 residues. Germline V gene sequence: CDR1 MDHEN, CDR2 SYDVKM. The CDR3 sequence: CASSYEGLNSGGYTF. CDR3 DNA sequence: TGTGCCAGCTCGTATGAGGGGTTAAATTCGGGTGGCTACACCTTC.

The V and J genes are TRBV11-2 and TRBJ2-7; 9 bases line up with TRBD2. The CDR3 totals 14 residues. Germline CDR1 and CDR2: SGHAT and FQNNGV. The V and J ends lost 1 base and 4 bases, in that order; junction bases with no gene match: 2. The chain's CDR3 is CASSLGAGGYEQYV. As DNA, the CDR3 is TGTGCCAGCAGCTTAGGTGCGGGGGGGTACGAGCAGTACGTC.

This clonotype was seen repeatedly, ten times or more. The chain carries TRBV18 and TRBJ2-4; D remains unclear. Per germline, CDR1 KGHSH and CDR2 LQKENI. The V gene lost 0 bases and the J gene lost 6 bases, with 12 bases spanning the gap. This CDR3 has 15 amino acids. CDR3 in DNA: TGTGCCAGCTCACCACCGAATGCCGAGCCAAACATTCAGTACTTC. Protein product: CASSPPNAEPNIQYF.

In its sample, this clonotype was seen a few times. This sequence joins TRBV20-1 and TRBJ1-1, with TRBD1 identical over 11 bases. Germline trimming cut 3 bases from V and 1 base from J; bases unmatched to any gene: 13. The CDR3 is 18 amino acids. Germline-derived CDR1 and CDR2 are DFQATT and SNEGSKA (reference sequence). The CDR3 DNA reads as TGCAGTGCTAGCCCCTTGGGACAGGGGGTTTATCGGAACACTGAAGCTTTCTTT. The encoded protein is CSASPLGQGVYRNTEAFF.

The chain employs TRBV4-2 and TRBJ1-1, with TRBD1 matching 7 bases. Germline trimming cut 4 bases from V and 1 base from J; bases unmatched to any gene: 3. The length of the CDR3 is 14 residues. Germline V gene lookup returns CDR1 LGHNA and CDR2 YNFKEQ. CDR3 sequence (DNA): TGTGCCAGCAGCCCGGACAGGTGGAACACTGAAGCTTTCTTT. Its protein product is CASSPDRWNTEAFF.

This clonotype occurred a few times. This rearrangement joins TRBV2 to TRBJ1-2; 7 bases map to TRBD1. Trimming removed 7 bases from V and 4 bases from J; junction bases left unmatched: 6. The length of the CDR3 is 13 residues. Germline CDR1 reads SNHLY; CDR2 reads FYNNEI. The CDR3 bases are TGTGCCAGCACGGAGGGGGCGTTCTATGGCTACACCTTC. As protein: CASTEGAFYGYTF. The complete variable domain, with remaining parts taken from reference TRBV2 and TRBJ1-2, reads EPEVTQTPSHQVTQMGQEVILRCVPISNHLYFYWYRQILGQKVEFLVSFYNNEISEKSEIFDDQFSVERPDGSNFTLKIRSTKLEDSAMYFCASTEGAFYGYTFGSGTRLTVV.

This clonotype was counted only a few times. V gene TRBV14 combines with J gene TRBJ1-1; 7 positions match TRBD1. Germline V gene data show CDR1 as SGHDN and CDR2 as FVKESK. The J segment lost 8 bases and the V segment lost 2 bases, leaving 11 bases of the junction unmatched. This CDR3 spans 15 amino acids. The CDR3 DNA is TGTGCCAGCAGCCAATTACGGATGCGGACAGGAGAAGCTTTCTTT. This codes for CASSQLRMRTGEAFF.

This clonotype was seen repeatedly, ten times or more. The chain recombines TRBV4-2 with TRBJ2-2; TRBD1 or TRBD2 may be the D gene (6 bases each). Germline V gives CDR1 LGHNA, CDR2 YNFKEQ. V lost 7 bases, J lost 6 bases, and 15 bases lay in between. The CDR3 spans 14 residues. This chain's CDR3 is CASNPTGGPGELFF. The CDR3 nucleotides are TGTGCCAGCAACCCTACTGGGGGGCCCGGGGAGCTGTTTTTT.